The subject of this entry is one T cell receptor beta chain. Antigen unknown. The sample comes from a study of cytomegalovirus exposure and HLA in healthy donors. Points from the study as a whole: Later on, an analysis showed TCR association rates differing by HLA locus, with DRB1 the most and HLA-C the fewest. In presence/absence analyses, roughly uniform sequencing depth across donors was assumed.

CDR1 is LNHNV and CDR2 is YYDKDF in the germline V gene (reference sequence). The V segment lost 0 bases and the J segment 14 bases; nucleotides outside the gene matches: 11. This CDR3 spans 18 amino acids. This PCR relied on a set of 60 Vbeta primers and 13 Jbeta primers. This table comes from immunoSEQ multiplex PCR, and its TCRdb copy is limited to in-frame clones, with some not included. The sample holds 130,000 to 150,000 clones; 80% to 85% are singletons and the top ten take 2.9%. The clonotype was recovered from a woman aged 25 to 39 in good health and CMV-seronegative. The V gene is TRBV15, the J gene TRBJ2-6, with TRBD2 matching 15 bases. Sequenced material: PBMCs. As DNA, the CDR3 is TGTGCCACCAGCAGAGACTTAGCAGGGACTAGCGGGAGGAGATTCCTGACTTTC. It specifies CATSRDLAGTSGRRFLTF. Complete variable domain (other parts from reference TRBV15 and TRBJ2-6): DAMVIQNPRYQVTQFGKPVTLSCSQTLNHNVMYWYQQKSSQAPKLLFHYYDKDFNNEADTPDNFQSRRPNTSFCFLDIRSPGLGDTAMYLCATSRDLAGTSGRRFLTFGAGSRLTVL.